This T cell receptor beta chain was observed in a study of beta chain features in type 1 diabetes. General study results and limits: Cells with high TCR expression could be over-represented by cDNA sequencing.

As every portion of the isolated RNA was reverse transcribed, the sequencing read expressed TCRB transcripts. The protocol was immunoSEQ multiplex PCR, while the TCRdb copy is restricted to in-frame clones and leaves out a portion. The data show under 250,000 clones, about 30% seen once. This clone came up many times. Its antigen is not known. V lost 7 bases to trimming and J lost 7 bases; unmatched junction nucleotides: 11. Germline loops: CDR1 MNHNS, CDR2 SASEGT. This CDR3 comprises 14 residues. Sample: central memory CD4+ T cells from blood. The receptor was derived from a man aged 30 to 45 in good health. The V and J genes are TRBV6-1 and TRBJ1-2; TRBD1 matches at 8 bases. CDR3 nucleotides: TGTGCCAGCACGATGGGGACAGGCGGGTCTGGCTACACCTTC. Protein product: CASTMGTGGSGYTF.